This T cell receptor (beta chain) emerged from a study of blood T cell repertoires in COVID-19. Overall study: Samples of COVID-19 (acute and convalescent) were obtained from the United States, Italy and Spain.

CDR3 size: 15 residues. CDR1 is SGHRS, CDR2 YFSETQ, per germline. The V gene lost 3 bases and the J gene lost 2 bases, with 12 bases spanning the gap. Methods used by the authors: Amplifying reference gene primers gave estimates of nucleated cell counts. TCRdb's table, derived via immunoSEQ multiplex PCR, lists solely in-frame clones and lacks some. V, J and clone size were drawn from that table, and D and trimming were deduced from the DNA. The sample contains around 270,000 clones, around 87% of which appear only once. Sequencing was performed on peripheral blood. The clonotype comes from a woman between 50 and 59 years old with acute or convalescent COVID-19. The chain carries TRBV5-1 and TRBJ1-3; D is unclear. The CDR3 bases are TGCGCCAGCAGCTCCATCCCAGTGCCTGGAAACACCATATATTTT. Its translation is CASSSIPVPGNTIYF. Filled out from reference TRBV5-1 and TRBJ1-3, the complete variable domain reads KAGVTQTPRYLIKTRGQQVTLSCSPISGHRSVSWYQQTPGQGLQFLFEYFSETQRNKGNFPGRFSGRQFSNSRSEMNVSTLELGDSALYLCASSSIPVPGNTIYFGEGSWLTVV.